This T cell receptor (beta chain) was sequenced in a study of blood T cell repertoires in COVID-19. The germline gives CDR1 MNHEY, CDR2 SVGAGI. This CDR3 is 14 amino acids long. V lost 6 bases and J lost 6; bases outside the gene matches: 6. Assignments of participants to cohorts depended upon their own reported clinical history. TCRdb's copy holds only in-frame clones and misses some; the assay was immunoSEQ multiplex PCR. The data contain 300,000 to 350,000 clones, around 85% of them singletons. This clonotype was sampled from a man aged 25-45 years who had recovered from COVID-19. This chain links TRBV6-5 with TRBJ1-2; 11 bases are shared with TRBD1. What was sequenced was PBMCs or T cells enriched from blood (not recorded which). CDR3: CASSRRDRGNGYTF. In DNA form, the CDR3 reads TGTGCCAGCAGCCGCCGGGACAGGGGGAATGGCTACACCTTC.